This entry describes one TCR beta chain. The antigen is undetermined. The data were taken from a study of T cells in Graves' hyperthyroidism and ophthalmopathy. Background on the study: Peripheral blood was obtained at initial diagnosis, preceding any treatment. Study observations and caveats: In the blood, most expanded thyroid clonotypes above 0.001 appeared as well.

RNA transcripts provided the source from which TCR beta CDR3 regions were amplified. HTBI primers were the set used in a first-round RT-PCR of the TCR CDR3. MiXCR, applied by TCRdb to the multiplex PCR reads, yields one record per CDR3 protein. The sample contains 550,000 to 850,000 distinct CDR3 sequences, around 20% of which appear only once. The study based diagnoses on clinical symptoms, serum thyroxine and TRAb, thyroid ultrasound and orbital computed tomography. V was clipped by 3 bases and J by 3 bases, with 6 bases between them. This CDR3 is 13 amino acids long. The V gene's germline CDR1 is ENHRY and CDR2 SYGVKD.

This sequence was found in a woman in her forties or fifties with Graves' hyperthyroidism that later progressed to Graves' ophthalmopathy. The sample taken for sequencing was blood. V is TRBV10-3 and J is TRBJ1-5; no clear D. CDR3 DNA sequence: TGTGCCATCAGTGAAAGGGACAATCAGCCCCAGCATTTT. It encodes CAISERDNQPQHF.